These T cell receptor beta chains were read from a single sample in a study of blood T cell repertoires in COVID-19. Libraries were prepared by immunoSEQ multiplex PCR; TCRdb keeps only in-frame clonotypes and omits some of them. The data show over 250,000 clones, with around 90% seen just once and roughly 4% held by the top ten. Specimen: peripheral blood. The receptors were sampled from a man aged 60-69 years who had recovered from COVID-19. CDR3s include the opening cysteine and the closing phenylalanine or tryptophan. D genes are given only for firm matches. Rows give clone size only sometimes, using once, few, many, or a class for an expanded clone.

J | V | D | size | DNA | CDR3
TRBJ1-5 | TRBV7-6 | NA | NA | TGTGCCAGCAGCTTATTGGCAGGGGCTTATCAGCCCCAGCATTTT | CASSLLAGAYQPQHF
TRBJ1-5 | TRBV6-1 | NA | NA | TGTGCCAGCAGTGAATATTGGGGCAGCAATCAGCCCCAGCATTTT | CASSEYWGSNQPQHF
TRBJ2-3 | TRBV6-2/TRBV6-3 | TRBD2 | NA | TGTGCCAGCAGTTACCGATTCGGGGGGACAGATACGCAGTATTTT | CASSYRFGGTDTQYF
TRBJ2-7 | TRBV9 | TRBD1 | once | TGTGCCAGCAGCGTAGATGGGACAGGGTACGAGCAGTACTTC | CASSVDGTGYEQYF
TRBJ1-2 | TRBV5-6 | TRBD1 | NA | TGTGCCAGCAGCGAAGACAGGGGGTGGGGCTATGGCTACACCTTC | CASSEDRGWGYGYTF
TRBJ1-1 | TRBV5-1 | TRBD1 | once | TGCGCCAGCAGAGGAGGGACAGCGAACACTGAAGCTTTCTTT | CASRGGTANTEAFF
TRBJ1-1 | TRBV6-5 | TRBD1 | NA | TGTGCCAGCACTATGACAGGGACCACTGAAGCTTTCTTT | CASTMTGTTEAFF
TRBJ1-6 | TRBV11-2 | TRBD1 | NA | TGTGCCAGCAGCTTAGCGCTGGCCGGACAGGGTTGGAATTCACCCCTCCACTTT | CASSLALAGQGWNSPLHF
TRBJ2-3 | TRBV6-5 | NA | NA | TGTGCCAGCAGTTACTCACAGGACACAGATACGCAGTATTTT | CASSYSQDTDTQYF
TRBJ1-1 | TRBV7-9 | TRBD1 | NA | TGTGCCAGCAGCTCCGGACAGGTGAACACTGAAGCTTTCTTT | CASSSGQVNTEAFF
TRBJ1-5 | TRBV9 | NA | NA | NA | CASSPRLSGPQHF
TRBJ1-2 | TRBV4-2 | NA | NA | TGTGCCAGCAGCCAGCCAGGGCCCTATGGCTACACCTTC | CASSQPGPYGYTF
TRBJ2-7 | TRBV6-2/TRBV6-3 | NA | once | TGTGCCAGCAGTTACCAACTTCGGGAGCAGTACTTC | CASSYQLREQYF
TRBJ2-3 | TRBV4-2 | NA | NA | TGTGCCAGCAGCCCCGGAGGGCAAGCCACAGATACGCAGTATTTT | CASSPGGQATDTQYF
TRBJ2-3 | TRBV7-7 | TRBD1 | few | TGTGCTAGCAGCCGACTGCCTGGGACAGCCGATAGCACAGATACGCAGTATTTT | CASSRLPGTADSTDTQYF
TRBJ1-6 | TRBV12-3/TRBV12-4 | TRBD1 | NA | TGTGCCAGCAGTCACCGACAGGGTCCACCCCTCCACTTT | CASSHRQGPPLHF
TRBJ2-7 | TRBV7-2 | TRBD2 | NA | TGTGCCAGCAGCCCCGGACTAGCGGGAGTCTACGAGCAGTACTTC | CASSPGLAGVYEQYF
TRBJ2-2 | TRBV19 | NA | NA | TGTGCCAGTAGTAGTGACATCTTCGCTCTGTTTTTT | CASSSDIFALFF
TRBJ1-5 | TRBV19 | TRBD1 | NA | TGTGCCAGTAGTGCTTCGGGACAGTGGAACAATCAGCCCCAGCATTTT | CASSASGQWNNQPQHF
TRBJ2-3 | TRBV9 | TRBD2 | NA | TGTGCCAGCAGCATTAGCGGGGGAATTACAGATACGCAGTATTTT | CASSISGGITDTQYF
TRBJ1-2 | TRBV6-2/TRBV6-3 | NA | NA | TGTGCCAGCAGTTACAAGGCGGGAATTAACTATGGCTACACCTTC | CASSYKAGINYGYTF
TRBJ2-5 | TRBV3-1/TRBV3-2 | NA | NA | TGTGCCAGCAGCCGAGCGCGGCGACAAGAGACCCAGTACTTC | CASSRARRQETQYF
TRBJ1-4 | TRBV19 | NA | few | TGTGCCAGTAGACAGGATACAACTAATGAAAAACTGTTTTTT | CASRQDTTNEKLFF
TRBJ2-6 | TRBV5-5 | NA | once | TGTGCCAGCAGCGAAGGGCTACAGGGCCTCTCTGGGGCCAACGTCCTGACTTTC | CASSEGLQGLSGANVLTF
TRBJ2-7 | TRBV3-1/TRBV3-2 | NA | NA | TGTGCCAGCAGCCAAGGTTCAGGGTCGGGTACGGCGCAGTACTTC | CASSQGSGSGTAQYF
TRBJ2-1 | TRBV9 | TRBD2 | NA | TGTGCCAGCAGCGTAGGAGTACTAGCGGGGCACAATGAGCAGTTCTTC | CASSVGVLAGHNEQFF
TRBJ2-3 | TRBV9 | TRBD1 | NA | TGTGCCAGCAGCGTAAGGACAGGAGCTAGCACAGATACGCAGTATTTT | CASSVRTGASTDTQYF
TRBJ1-1 | TRBV19 | NA | NA | TGTGCCAGTAACTCGGGATTCCTCTATTCTGAAGCTTTCTTT | CASNSGFLYSEAFF
TRBJ1-4 | TRBV6-5 | TRBD1 | NA | TGTGCCAGCAGGTCCGGACAGGGGTTTAATGAAAAACTGTTTTTT | CASRSGQGFNEKLFF
TRBJ2-7 | TRBV5-4 | TRBD1 | once | TGTGCCAGCAGCCCTGACAGGGGTCGATCTTACGAGCAGTACTTC | CASSPDRGRSYEQYF
TRBJ2-6 | TRBV19 | NA | NA | TGTGCCAGTAGTATATTAGTTACTGGGGCCAACGTCCTGACTTTC | CASSILVTGANVLTF
TRBJ2-7 | TRBV27 | NA | NA | TGTGCCAGCAGATCTAACGGGGGCTACGAGCAGTACTTC | CASRSNGGYEQYF
TRBJ1-5 | TRBV7-2 | NA | NA | TGTGCCAGCAGCGCGGCAGATTATAGCAATCAGCCCCAGCATTTT | CASSAADYSNQPQHF
TRBJ2-3 | TRBV30 | TRBD2 | NA | TGTGCCTGGACCCAACGGGGGGGAGCTACGCAGTATTTT | CAWTQRGGATQYF
TRBJ2-2 | TRBV7-3 | NA | NA | TGTGCCAGCAGCCCGCGCGGCGGCGAAAGCACCGGGGAGCTGTTTTTT | CASSPRGGESTGELFF
TRBJ1-1 | TRBV7-3 | NA | few | TGTGCCAGCAGCTTAATTATCGTCACCAGGCCCGGAGCTTTCTTT | CASSLIIVTRPGAFF
TRBJ1-3 | TRBV18 | NA | once | TGTGCCAGCTCACCCTTGGACAACTACTCTGGAAACACCATATATTTT | CASSPLDNYSGNTIYF
TRBJ1-2 | TRBV28 | NA | few | TGTGCCAGCACGGGTTTTACGGGTGGCTACACCTTC | CASTGFTGGYTF
TRBJ1-6 | TRBV5-6 | NA | NA | TGTGCCAGCAGCCGGGAAATGGACGGGGTATCTTCACCCCTCCACTTT | CASSREMDGVSSPLHF
TRBJ2-1 | TRBV3-1/TRBV3-2 | NA | NA | TGTGCCAGCAGCCACGCGGGAAATCGCGACACATACAATGAGCAGTTCTTC | CASSHAGNRDTYNEQFF
TRBJ1-2 | TRBV6-5 | TRBD1 | NA | TGTGCCAGCAGTTACTCGCACCGACAGGGCTATGGCTACACCTTC | CASSYSHRQGYGYTF